Each of the 19 T cell receptor beta chains below was sequenced from the same sample in a study of blood T cell repertoires in COVID-19. Some clones are missing from TCRdb's copy, which holds only in-frame ones; the method was immunoSEQ multiplex PCR. The repertoire includes approximately 170,000 clones, 90% to 95% of them detected once, and less than 2% sits in the top ten. Specimen: peripheral blood. These receptors were obtained from an older woman with COVID-19, enrolled during active disease.

The rearrangement joins TRBV29-1 to TRBJ1-2; tentatively, D is TRBD1 (6 bases). Trimming shortened V by 6 bases and J by 8 bases, and 13 bases separated the two germline ends. This CDR3 is 11 amino acids long. Looked up from germline, CDR1 is SQVTM and CDR2 is ANQGSEA. In nucleotides, the CDR3 is TGCAGCGTGACACAGGGAATCGGCTACACCTTC. Encoded protein: CSVTQGIGYTF.

This chain connects TRBV2 to TRBJ2-7; 7 bases match TRBD1. This CDR3 is 15 amino acids long. Germline-derived CDR1 and CDR2 are SNHLY and FYNNEI. Unmatched junction bases numbered 6, after V lost 2 bases and J lost 2 bases. CDR3 protein: CASSERGRVTYEQYF. Here the CDR3 DNA reads TGTGCCAGCAGTGAAAGGGGGCGGGTTACCTACGAGCAGTACTTC.

The J gene is TRBJ2-3, the V gene TRBV5-1; a weak D match, TRBD1 (6 bases). V was cut by 0 bases and J by 3 bases, with 8 bases left in between. The CDR3 contains 14 residues. Germline V lookup: CDR1 SGHRS, CDR2 YFSETQ. The CDR3 spells CASSLGTDTDTQYF. The CDR3 region has the DNA TGCGCCAGCAGCTTGGGGACAGATACAGATACGCAGTATTTT.

The V and J genes are TRBV5-5 and TRBJ1-2; 9 bases line up with TRBD1. Germline assignment: CDR1 SGHKS and CDR2 YYEKEE (reference sequence). The CDR3 sequence is 16 residues long. V lost 0 bases and J lost 8; bases outside the gene matches: 11. The CDR3 here is CASSLAGQGSSGGYTF. The CDR3 DNA sequence: TGTGCCAGCAGCTTGGCCGGACAGGGGTCTTCGGGGGGCTACACCTTC.

The J gene is TRBJ2-1, the V gene TRBV7-2; tentative D call: TRBD1 (5 bases). Trimming removed 0 bases from V and 7 bases from J, with 13 bases in between. Germline CDR1 SGHTA, CDR2 FQGNSA. The CDR3 is 15 residues long. CDR3 sequence: CASSLARQTVNEQFF. The CDR3 DNA is TGTGCCAGCAGCTTAGCGCGACAGACAGTAAATGAGCAGTTCTTC.

The chain has TRBV19 and TRBJ1-4; D uncertain. Trimming removed 4 bases at V and 0 bases at J, with 12 bases between. The CDR3 length is 16 residues. Germline lookup yields CDR1 LNHDA and CDR2 SQIVND (reference sequence). CDR3 nucleotides: TGTGCCAGTAGTAACCTCGGCGGTGCAACTAATGAAAAACTGTTTTTT. Its protein product is CASSNLGGATNEKLFF.

The chain combines TRBV30 with TRBJ2-6, with D possibly matching TRBD2 (5 bases). Germline V CDR1 and CDR2: GTSNPN, SVGIG (reference sequence). The V gene lost 7 bases and the J gene lost 0 bases, with 22 bases spanning the gap. The CDR3 consists of 18 residues. CDR3 DNA: TGTGCCTCCTTGGCGGGCCGTCGATTAAGCTCTGGGGCCAACGTCCTGACTTTC. This translates into CASLAGRRLSSGANVLTF.

In nucleotides, the CDR3 is TGTGCCAGCAGCTTAGGAGTATGGAGGAGGGATCAGCCCCAGCATTTT. The encoded protein is CASSLGVWRRDQPQHF. The chain links TRBV7-8 to TRBJ1-5; no clear D gene. Between the trimmed V and J ends, which lost 1 base and 5 bases, there was a span of 15 bases. The CDR3 is 16 residues long. Germline V gives CDR1 SGHVS, CDR2 FQNEAQ.

This chain links TRBV20-1 with TRBJ1-1, with D unclear. Germline CDR1 is DFQATT and CDR2 is SNEGSKA (reference sequence). The V gene lost 3 bases and the J gene lost 4 bases, with 18 bases spanning the gap. The CDR3 runs 15 residues. The CDR3 sequence: CSASPLAASGTEAFF. The DNA for the CDR3 is TGCAGTGCTAGTCCTCTTGCGGCCTCGGGCACTGAAGCTTTCTTT.

V gene TRBV18 combines with J gene TRBJ2-7; 9 nucleotides match TRBD1. Germline CDR1 reads KGHSH; CDR2 reads LQKENI. CDR3 length equals 15 residues. Losses at the gene ends were 4 bases for V and 2 bases for J; bases not matched to a gene: 6. The CDR3, as DNA: TGTGCCAGCTCACTGGCGGGACAGGGAACCTACGAGCAGTACTTC. It yields the protein CASSLAGQGTYEQYF.

This clone occurred once. The rearrangement joins TRBV29-1 to TRBJ1-4; a weak D match, TRBD1 (5 bases). From germline, CDR1 is SQVTM and CDR2 ANQGSEA. Trimming pared 4 bases from V and 5 bases from J, leaving 11 bases between. The CDR3 length is 13 residues. CDR3 sequence (DNA): TGCAGCGTTGTAGGGGCCGCGAATGAAAAACTGTTTTTT. Amino acid sequence: CSVVGAANEKLFF. The full variable domain, with the rest looked up from reference TRBV29-1 and TRBJ1-4, is SAVISQKPSRDICQRGTSLTIQCQVDSQVTMMFWYRQQPGQSLTLIATANQGSEATYESGFVIDKFPISRPNLTFSTLTVSNMSPEDSSIYLCSVVGAANEKLFFGSGTQLSVL.

The sample holds a few counts of this clone. The chain is built from TRBV4-3 and TRBJ2-7; 7 positions match TRBD1. The CDR3 extends over 16 amino acids. The V gene end was trimmed by 0 bases and the J gene end by 3 bases; junction bases not matched to a gene: 8. Germline values: CDR1 LGHNA, CDR2 YSLEER. CDR3 sequence: CASSQDSRDSYYEQYF. Here the CDR3 DNA reads TGCGCCAGCAGCCAAGATAGCCGGGACAGCTACTACGAGCAGTACTTC.

The rearrangement joins TRBV28 to TRBJ1-5, with 9 bases matching TRBD1. V trimming: 5 bases; J trimming: 1 base; junction bases outside the gene matches: 3. CDR1 and CDR2 (germline): MDHEN, SYDVKM. The CDR3 sequence is 15 residues long. In DNA, the CDR3 is TGTGCCAGCAGTCTGACAGGGGGAAGCAATCAGCCCCAGCATTTT. It is translated as CASSLTGGSNQPQHF. Complete variable domain (other parts from reference TRBV28 and TRBJ1-5): DVKVTQSSRYLVKRTGEKVFLECVQDMDHENMFWYRQDPGLGLRLIYFSYDVKMKEKGDIPEGYSVSREKKERFSLILESASTNQTSMYLCASSLTGGSNQPQHFGDGTRLSIL.

This clone has just one count. This chain connects TRBV2 to TRBJ2-1, with D possibly matching TRBD1 (5 bases). V shed 3 bases and J shed 9 bases, with 12 bases lying between them. Germline-derived CDR1 and CDR2 are SNHLY and FYNNEI. The CDR3 runs to 13 residues. The CDR3 coding sequence is TGTGCCAGCAGTGAGCAGGGTCGTGGTGAGCAGTTCTTC. This codes for CASSEQGRGEQFF.

The chain has TRBV7-9 and TRBJ1-4; D not certain. CDR1 is SEHNR, CDR2 FQNEAQ, per germline (reference sequence). This CDR3 region has 15 residues. Trimming shortened V by 5 bases and J by 4 bases, and 14 bases separated the two germline ends. The CDR3 DNA follows: TGTGCCAGCAGCCCCAACTCTAGGATTAATGAAAAACTGTTTTTT. Protein sequence: CASSPNSRINEKLFF.

The rearrangement joins TRBV4-2 to TRBJ2-3; TRBD2 aligns across 12 bases. The germline V gene has CDR1 LGHNA and CDR2 YNFKEQ. This CDR3 spans 21 amino acids. V gave up 0 bases and J gave up 5 bases; unmatched junction bases: 18. The CDR3: CASSQEPLSLSSGGAGDTQYF. The CDR3 DNA sequence: TGTGCCAGCAGCCAAGAGCCCCTATCCCTCTCTAGCGGGGGGGCCGGAGATACGCAGTATTTT.

The chain joins TRBV7-8 to TRBJ1-3, with TRBD1 matching over 8 bases. Germline CDR1 SGHVS, CDR2 FQNEAQ. With V trimmed by 5 bases and J by 0 bases, 6 bases remained unmatched. The CDR3 has 16 amino acids. CDR3 protein: CASSPYRGNSGNTIYF. In DNA, the CDR3 is TGTGCCAGCAGCCCATACAGGGGGAACTCTGGAAACACCATATATTTT.

This chain joins TRBV7-6 and TRBJ1-4; D possibly corresponds to TRBD1 (6 bases). V was shortened by 4 bases and J by 5 bases, with 32 bases between the two germline ends. The CDR3 is made up of 21 amino acids. Germline CDR1 and CDR2: SGHVS and FNYEAQ. Here the CDR3 DNA reads TGTGCCAGCAGCTCCCCCTTCGGGGCGGGGGCGGGCGAAAAGGGGAATGAAAAACTGTTTTTT. It codes for CASSSPFGAGAGEKGNEKLFF.

This chain joins TRBV7-3 and TRBJ2-1; 9 bases map to TRBD2. Germline V lookup: CDR1 SGHTA, CDR2 FQGTGA. There are 16 residues in the CDR3. Trimming took 5 bases from V and 7 from J; bases not matched to a gene: 12. This CDR3 is CASSLGLSGGPNEQFF. Here the CDR3 DNA reads TGTGCCAGCAGCCTAGGACTAAGCGGGGGGCCTAATGAGCAGTTCTTC.